A selection of T cell receptor beta chains follows, all from one sample in a study of T cells in Graves' hyperthyroidism and ophthalmopathy. TCRdb analysed the multiplex PCR reads with MiXCR anew, one entry per CDR3 protein. Among around 700,000 distinct CDR3 sequences listed, 18% were seen once. Specimen: blood. Every receptor here comes from a woman between 50 and 59 years old with Graves' hyperthyroidism that later progressed to Graves' ophthalmopathy. CDR3s include the opening cysteine and the closing phenylalanine or tryptophan. A D gene is named only where the DNA matches it firmly. A clone size is listed for some rows: how often the clone was seen (once, few, many), or a class if it is expanded.

J gene: TRBJ1-2; V gene: TRBV6-1; clone size: .; D gene: .; CDR3 protein: CASSRLPGGGYTF; CDR3 DNA: TGTGCCAGCAGCAGACTGCCAGGTGGTGGCTACACCTTC
J gene: TRBJ2-7; V gene: TRBV5-1; clone size: few; D gene: .; CDR3 protein: CASSLDDDEQYF; CDR3 DNA: TGCGCCAGCAGCTTGGACGATGACGAGCAGTACTTC
J gene: TRBJ1-2; V gene: TRBV3-1; clone size: few; D gene: TRBD1; CDR3 protein: CTSSQPPDRNGYTF; CDR3 DNA: TGTACCAGCAGCCAGCCCCCGGACAGGAATGGCTACACCTTC
J gene: TRBJ1-2; V gene: TRBV11-2; clone size: many; D gene: TRBD1; CDR3 protein: CASSLDQGDSYGYTF; CDR3 DNA: TGTGCCAGCAGCTTAGATCAAGGGGACAGCTATGGCTACACCTTC
J gene: TRBJ1-2; V gene: TRBV2; clone size: many; D gene: TRBD1; CDR3 protein: CASSPVRTGVNGYTF; CDR3 DNA: TGTGCCAGCAGCCCAGTTCGGACAGGCGTAAATGGCTACACCTTC
J gene: TRBJ2-1; V gene: TRBV9; clone size: .; D gene: TRBD2; CDR3 protein: CASSVLGGGGNEQFF; CDR3 DNA: TGTGCCAGCAGCGTACTTGGCGGGGGAGGGAATGAGCAGTTCTTC
J gene: TRBJ2-5; V gene: TRBV20-1; clone size: .; D gene: TRBD1; CDR3 protein: CSASRLRGTLREQYF; CDR3 DNA: TGCAGTGCCAGCCGGCTCAGGGGGACACTAAGAGAGCAGTACTTC
J gene: TRBJ2-4; V gene: TRBV7-9; clone size: .; D gene: .; CDR3 protein: CASSLDGVGGIQYF; CDR3 DNA: TGTGCCAGCAGCTTAGATGGGGTTGGCGGCATTCAGTACTTC
J gene: TRBJ2-1; V gene: TRBV20-1; clone size: many; D gene: .; CDR3 protein: CSARDSRALNEQFF; CDR3 DNA: TGCAGTGCTAGAGATTCGAGGGCGTTAAATGAGCAGTTCTTC
J gene: TRBJ1-2; V gene: TRBV4-2; clone size: few; D gene: TRBD1; CDR3 protein: CASSQGRDSGGGYTF; CDR3 DNA: TGTGCCAGCAGCCAAGGCCGGGACAGCGGTGGTGGCTACACCTTC
J gene: TRBJ2-2; V gene: TRBV12-3/TRBV12-4; clone size: .; D gene: TRBD1; CDR3 protein: CASSSPGTGLNGELFF; CDR3 DNA: TGTGCCAGCAGTTCCCCCGGGACAGGGTTGAACGGGGAGCTGTTTTTT
J gene: TRBJ2-3; V gene: TRBV19; clone size: once; D gene: .; CDR3 protein: CASRDFSSTDTQYF; CDR3 DNA: TGTGCCTCAAGGGACTTCTCCAGCACAGATACGCAGTATTTT
J gene: TRBJ1-2; V gene: TRBV9; clone size: few; D gene: .; CDR3 protein: CASSVGSQGEANYGYTF; CDR3 DNA: TGTGCCAGCAGCGTAGGTTCACAGGGAGAGGCTAACTATGGCTACACCTTC
J gene: TRBJ1-5; V gene: TRBV30; clone size: many; D gene: .; CDR3 protein: CAWSLDRNQPQHF; CDR3 DNA: TGTGCCTGGAGTCTGGACCGAAATCAGCCCCAGCATTTT
J gene: TRBJ2-5; V gene: TRBV7-9; clone size: few; D gene: .; CDR3 protein: CASSFEYF; CDR3 DNA: TGTGCCAGCAGCTTTGAGTACTTC
J gene: TRBJ1-1; V gene: TRBV19; clone size: .; D gene: TRBD1; CDR3 protein: CASSPLAGQGAPNTEAFF; CDR3 DNA: TGTGCCAGTAGCCCTCTTGCGGGACAGGGGGCCCCGAACACTGAAGCTTTCTTT
J gene: TRBJ1-3; V gene: TRBV7-6; clone size: .; D gene: .; CDR3 protein: CASSPQGTTGNTIYF; CDR3 DNA: TGTGCCAGCAGCCCGCAAGGGACAACTGGAAACACCATATATTTT
J gene: TRBJ2-2; V gene: TRBV9; clone size: many; D gene: TRBD1; CDR3 protein: CASSVELETGFQNGELFF; CDR3 DNA: TGTGCCAGCAGCGTAGAACTAGAGACAGGGTTCCAGAACGGGGAGCTGTTTTTT
J gene: TRBJ1-1; V gene: TRBV6-2/TRBV6-3; clone size: few; D gene: .; CDR3 protein: CASSYPTALRNNTEAFF; CDR3 DNA: TGTGCCAGCAGTTATCCGACAGCTCTCCGGAACAACACTGAAGCTTTCTTT
J gene: TRBJ2-7; V gene: TRBV12-5; clone size: many; D gene: .; CDR3 protein: CASGLRAYEQYF; CDR3 DNA: TGTGCTAGTGGTTTGCGAGCGTACGAGCAGTACTTC
J gene: TRBJ2-1; V gene: TRBV10-3; clone size: few; D gene: TRBD2; CDR3 protein: CAISEAGGSNEQFF; CDR3 DNA: TGTGCCATCAGTGAAGCGGGGGGCTCCAATGAGCAGTTCTTC
J gene: TRBJ1-2; V gene: TRBV30; clone size: many; D gene: .; CDR3 protein: CAWSVVQGNGYTF; CDR3 DNA: TGTGCCTGGAGTGTGGTCCAGGGAAATGGCTACACCTTC
J gene: TRBJ2-3; V gene: TRBV11-1; clone size: many; D gene: .; CDR3 protein: CASSRPDNPTDTQYF; CDR3 DNA: TGTGCCAGCAGCCGACCGGACAACCCCACAGATACGCAGTATTTT
J gene: TRBJ1-5; V gene: TRBV20-1; clone size: few; D gene: .; CDR3 protein: CSARDWGNQPQHF; CDR3 DNA: TGCAGTGCTAGGGATTGGGGGAATCAGCCCCAGCATTTT
J gene: TRBJ1-5; V gene: TRBV5-1; clone size: .; D gene: .; CDR3 protein: CASSFEGPGVNQPQHF; CDR3 DNA: TGCGCCAGCAGCTTCGAAGGGCCCGGAGTCAATCAGCCCCAGCATTTT